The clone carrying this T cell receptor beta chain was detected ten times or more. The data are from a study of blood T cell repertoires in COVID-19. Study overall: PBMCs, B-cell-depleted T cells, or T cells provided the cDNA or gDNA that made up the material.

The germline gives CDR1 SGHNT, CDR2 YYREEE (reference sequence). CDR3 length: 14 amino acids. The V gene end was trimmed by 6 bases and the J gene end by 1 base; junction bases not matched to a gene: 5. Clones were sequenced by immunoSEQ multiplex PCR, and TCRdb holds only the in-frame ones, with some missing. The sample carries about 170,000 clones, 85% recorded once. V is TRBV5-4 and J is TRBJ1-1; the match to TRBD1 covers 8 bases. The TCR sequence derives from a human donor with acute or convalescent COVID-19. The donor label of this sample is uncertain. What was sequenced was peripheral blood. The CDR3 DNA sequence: TGTGCCAGCATACAGCAGGGGGCGAACACTGAAGCTTTCTTT. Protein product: CASIQQGANTEAFF.